This TCR beta chain came from a study of neurological immune-mediated disorders. Study-wide points: Multiple sclerosis patients had less TCR clonal expansion than even healthy controls, unlike HTLV-1-associated myelopathy. Private repertoires in all groups were suggested, as expanded clones shared no CDR3 amino acid sequences across subjects.

For this clonotype: Its antigen is not known. A read error is possible here, since a much larger clone lies one base away.

Each TCR transcript was tagged with a 10-nucleotide random UMI during 5'RACE. TCRdb ran MiXCR on the 5' RACE reads and lists one entry per CDR3 protein. The sample lists 35,000 to 45,000 distinct CDR3 sequences; roughly 7% were seen once. PBMCs numbering 2 million and stored at -80 C yielded the unsorted libraries. Germline lookup yields CDR1 SGHRS and CDR2 YFSETQ. The CDR3 has 14 amino acids. This sequence originates from a woman aged 40 to 50 in good health. The specimen sequenced was PBMCs. This chain connects TRBV5-1 to TRBJ1-1; 9 bases match TRBD1. This chain's CDR3 is CVSSLTLGQGPAFF. Written as DNA, the CDR3 is TGCGTCAGCAGCTTAACATTGGGACAGGGTCCAGCTTTCTTT. The variable domain in full, completed from reference TRBV5-1 and TRBJ1-1, reads KAGVTQTPRYLIKTRGQQVTLSCSPISGHRSVSWYQQTPGQGLQFLFEYFSETQRNKGNFPGRFSGRQFSNSRSEMNVSTLELGDSALYLCVSSLTLGQGPAFFGQGTRLTVV.